The 32 T cell receptor beta chains given below trace back to one sample, sequenced in a study of neurological immune-mediated disorders. TCRdb called the 5' RACE reads again in MiXCR, with one record for every CDR3 protein. The repertoire holds over 70,000 distinct CDR3 sequences, roughly 10% seen once, with around a tenth in the top ten. Sample time point: longitudinal time-point 1 (baseline). Sequencing was performed on PBMCs. Receptors were obtained from a man aged 25 to 40 in good health.

This clonotype was seen at least ten times. V is TRBV12-3 or TRBV12-4 and J is TRBJ2-1; TRBD1 might be the D (5 bases). The CDR3 runs to 16 residues. V was shortened by 7 bases and J by 9 bases, with 25 bases between the two germline ends. For the CDR3, the DNA is TGTGCCAGCACCCAGGGTTCGGCGCGGACGGTGGGTGAGCAGTTCTTC. Protein sequence: CASTQGSARTVGEQFF.

In its sample, this clonotype was seen a few times. J is TRBJ2-5 and V is TRBV11-3; no reliable D call. There are 14 residues in the CDR3. CDR1 SGHNT and CDR2 YENEEA come from the germline V gene. V was pared by 0 bases and J by 3 bases, with 8 bases between. The CDR3 DNA sequence: TGTGCCAGCAGCTTAGATCACACAGAAGAGACCCAGTACTTC. Translation: CASSLDHTEETQYF.

This rearrangement joins TRBV9 to TRBJ2-1; 13 positions match TRBD2. CDR1 is SGDLS, CDR2 YYNGEE, per germline. The CDR3 is 15 amino acids. V trimming: 4 bases; J trimming: 8 bases; junction bases outside the gene matches: 6. CDR3 region: CASSPRTSGSYEQFF. The CDR3 bases are TGTGCCAGCAGCCCCCGGACTAGCGGGAGTTATGAGCAGTTCTTC.

This clonotype appeared many times. The V gene is TRBV5-1, the J gene TRBJ2-3; 8 positions match TRBD2. This CDR3 is 18 amino acids long. V lost 1 base and J lost 0; bases outside the gene matches: 10. Germline V gene data show CDR1 as SGHRS and CDR2 as YFSETQ. Here the CDR3 reads CASSLTWLAGGSTDTQYF. Written as DNA, the CDR3 is TGCGCCAGCAGCTTGACTTGGCTAGCGGGTGGTAGCACAGATACGCAGTATTTT.

This clonotype was seen repeatedly, ten times or more. The V gene is TRBV20-1, the J gene TRBJ1-2, with TRBD1 identical over 10 bases. The CDR3 extends over 14 amino acids. The germline V gene encodes CDR1 DFQATT and CDR2 SNEGSKA (reference sequence). The ends lost 3 bases at V and 6 bases at J; junction bases unmatched: 7. CDR3 DNA sequence: TGCAGTGCTAGTACCGGGACAGGGGTCGATGGCTACACCTTC. Protein: CSASTGTGVDGYTF.

For this clonotype: The germline gene is not matched at one end of the junction; a read error may be the cause. The chain is built from TRBV5-1 and TRBJ2-7; D unclear. Germline lookup yields CDR1 SGHRS and CDR2 YFSETQ. This CDR3 contains 14 residues. The CDR3 nucleotides are TGTGCCAGCAGCATGCCCTCGAGCGACTACGAGCAGTACTTC. Protein product: CASSMPSSDYEQYF.

This clonotype occurred many times. The CDR3 nucleotides are TGCAGTGCTAGGCGGCCCGAGGGTCAGCCCCAGCATTTT. Its protein product is CSARRPEGQPQHF. The V gene is TRBV20-1, the J gene TRBJ1-5, with D uncertain. This CDR3 has 13 amino acids. Germline loops: CDR1 DFQATT, CDR2 SNEGSKA (reference sequence). V was cut by 3 bases and J by 6 bases, with 12 bases left in between.

This clonotype was picked up many times. This chain joins TRBV7-6 and TRBJ2-5; 7 bases fit TRBD2. V lost 4 bases, J lost 5 bases, and 13 bases stayed unmatched. The length of the CDR3 is 16 residues. Looked up from germline, CDR1 is SGHVS and CDR2 is FNYEAQ. DNA of the CDR3: TGTGCCAGCAGCTCCAAGCCGCGGGAGCCCACGGAGACCCAGTACTTC. Encoded protein: CASSSKPREPTETQYF.

As for this clonotype: A read error may be the cause here, since a much bigger clone is one base away. The CDR3 bases are TGTGCCAGCAGCTTCTCGGCGTCTGGGACCAACGTCCTGACTTTC. Its protein is CASSFSASGTNVLTF. This sequence joins TRBV5-6 and TRBJ2-6; D gene uncertain. Germline CDR1 and CDR2: SGHDT and YYEEEE. CDR3 length: 15 amino acids.

This chain uses TRBV2 with TRBJ2-5, with D possibly matching TRBD1 (5 bases). CDR3 size: 12 residues. Deletions cut 8 bases from V and 5 bases from J, with 12 bases between. CDR1 and CDR2 (germline): SNHLY, FYNNEI. This chain's CDR3 is CASRRVGETQYF. The DNA for the CDR3 is TGTGCCAGCCGCAGGGTGGGGGAGACCCAGTACTTC. Full variable domain (outside the CDR3, taken from reference TRBV2 and TRBJ2-5): EPEVTQTPSHQVTQMGQEVILRCVPISNHLYFYWYRQILGQKVEFLVSFYNNEISEKSEIFDDQFSVERPDGSNFTLKIRSTKLEDSAMYFCASRRVGETQYFGPGTRLLVL.

The V gene is TRBV18, the J gene TRBJ2-3; D remains ambiguous. Germline V lookup: CDR1 KGHSH, CDR2 LQKENI. The CDR3 is 12 residues long. Trimming took 6 bases from V and 2 from J, leaving 6 bases between them. This chain's CDR3 is CASSPYTDTQYF. DNA for the CDR3: TGTGCCAGCTCGCCATACACAGATACGCAGTATTTT.

This clonotype was counted a few times. The chain joins TRBV28 to TRBJ1-5, with D possibly TRBD1 on 6 matching bases. Germline assignment: CDR1 MDHEN and CDR2 SYDVKM. V was shortened by 4 bases and J by 7 bases, with 17 bases between the two germline ends. The CDR3 has 15 amino acids. CDR3 sequence: CASSSPSGVAQPQHF. In DNA form, the CDR3 reads TGTGCCAGCAGTTCCCCATCAGGGGTAGCCCAGCCCCAGCATTTT.

This clonotype was found many times. The rearrangement joins TRBV20-1 to TRBJ2-3; 8 bases agree with TRBD2. CDR1 DFQATT and CDR2 SNEGSKA come from the germline V gene (reference sequence). The CDR3 has 18 residues. The V and J ends lost 5 bases and 2 bases, in that order; junction bases with no gene match: 18. CDR3 bases: TGCAGTGCTGGAGGGGGTAGCGGGAATCCTCCACCCACAGATACGCAGTATTTT. Translating it yields CSAGGGSGNPPPTDTQYF.

This clonotype occurred a few times. V gene TRBV6-6 combines with J gene TRBJ1-1, with 7 bases fitting TRBD1. Germline values: CDR1 MNHNY, CDR2 SVGAGI (reference sequence). The CDR3 has 15 amino acids. Trimming removed 4 bases from V and 3 bases from J; junction bases left unmatched: 8. DNA of the CDR3: TGTGCCAGCAGTTCTGGACAGGATTGGTACACTGAAGCTTTCTTT. It is translated as CASSSGQDWYTEAFF.

This clonotype has a count of ten or more. CDR3 bases: TGCAGTGCTAGGAAGACAGGGGGCGCGGATGAGCAGTTCTTC. This sequence encodes CSARKTGGADEQFF. The gene calls are TRBV20-1 and TRBJ2-1; 10 positions match TRBD1. The V and J ends lost 3 bases and 8 bases, in that order; junction bases with no gene match: 7. The CDR3 has 14 residues. Germline values: CDR1 DFQATT, CDR2 SNEGSKA (reference sequence).

This clonotype was seen ten or more times. The gene calls are TRBV5-1 and TRBJ1-1; no firm D call. CDR1 is SGHRS and CDR2 is YFSETQ in the germline V gene. The CDR3 loop spans 14 amino acids. Trimming pared 4 bases from V and 1 base from J, leaving 11 bases between. The CDR3 bases are TGCGCCAGCAGCCTGAGGACGGGGAACACTGAAGCTTTCTTT. Translated, it gives CASSLRTGNTEAFF.

This clonotype was seen at least ten times. The chain is built from TRBV29-1 and TRBJ2-7; no firm D call. The CDR3 contains 13 residues. Germline CDR1 reads SQVTM; CDR2 reads ANQGSEA. V lost 0 bases and J 2 bases, leaving 8 bases between the germline ends. For the CDR3, the DNA is TGCAGCGTTGAAGATGTCATTACCTACGAGCAGTACTTC. Translation: CSVEDVITYEQYF.

This clonotype has at least ten counts. The V gene is TRBV9, the J gene TRBJ2-1, with TRBD2 matching 7 bases. This CDR3 is built from 18 residues. The germline CDR1 and CDR2 sequences are SGDLS and YYNGEE. Trimming at V came to 0 bases and at J to 0 bases, leaving 9 bases not matched to a gene. The CDR3 reads CASSVELGLADSYNEQFF. In DNA, the CDR3 is TGTGCCAGCAGCGTAGAATTGGGTCTAGCGGACTCCTACAATGAGCAGTTCTTC.

This clonotype occurred many times. J is TRBJ2-7 and V is TRBV5-5; tentatively, D is TRBD1 or TRBD2 (5 bases each). Trimming shortened V by 1 base and J by 4 bases, and 12 bases separated the two germline ends. CDR1 is SGHKS, CDR2 YYEKEE, per germline (reference sequence). The CDR3 contains 14 residues. CDR3 sequence: CASSLKGTGYEQYF. The DNA of the CDR3 is TGTGCCAGCAGCTTGAAAGGGACCGGGTACGAGCAGTACTTC.

This clonotype was counted many times. The rearrangement joins TRBV20-1 to TRBJ2-5, with a weak D call TRBD2 (5 bases). Germline CDR1 DFQATT, CDR2 SNEGSKA (reference sequence). This CDR3 is built from 14 residues. V was cut by 2 bases and J by 5 bases, with 15 bases left in between. The CDR3, as DNA: TGCAGTGCTAGATTCGGCCTAGCAAGCGAGACCCAGTACTTC. This gives the protein CSARFGLASETQYF.

V is TRBV3-1 and J is TRBJ2-1; 12 bases are a match to TRBD2. The CDR3 runs 15 residues. Germline V gives CDR1 LGHDT, CDR2 YNNKEL (reference sequence). J lost 8 bases, V lost 1 base, and 3 bases had no gene match. In DNA form, the CDR3 reads TGTGCCAGCAGCCAAGGGCTAGCGGGAGGGTATGAGCAGTTCTTC. Encoded protein: CASSQGLAGGYEQFF.

This clonotype was counted many times. The chain combines TRBV15 with TRBJ1-1; D ambiguous. Germline V lookup: CDR1 LNHNV, CDR2 YYDKDF (reference sequence). There are 12 residues in the CDR3. Between the trimmed V and J ends, which lost 1 base and 8 bases, there was a span of 8 bases. CDR3 nucleotide sequence: TGTGCCACCAGCAGAGCCTCGGGGGAAGCTTTCTTT. Protein product: CATSRASGEAFF.

This clonotype was recorded many times. The rearrangement links TRBV27 to TRBJ2-2, with 9 bases identical to TRBD2. The V segment lost 1 base and the J segment 7 bases; nucleotides outside the gene matches: 7. The CDR3 runs to 16 residues. CDR1 and CDR2 from the germline V gene are MNHEY and SMNVEV (reference sequence). CDR3 bases: TGTGCCAGCAGTTTATATTTTGCGGGAGGGAACGGGGAGCTGTTTTTT. It is translated as CASSLYFAGGNGELFF.

This clonotype was counted ten times or more. The gene calls are TRBV29-1 and TRBJ1-5; D ambiguous. Trimming stripped 6 bases from V and 2 bases from J, with 11 bases between. This CDR3 comprises 13 residues. Germline V gene sequence: CDR1 SQVTM, CDR2 ANQGSEA. The CDR3 region has the DNA TGCAGCGTACGGATCTCGGGCAATCAGCCCCAGCATTTT. It specifies CSVRISGNQPQHF.

This clonotype was observed many times. This chain joins TRBV20-1 and TRBJ1-2; tentatively, D is TRBD1 (6 bases). V lost 0 bases and J 5 bases, leaving 16 bases between the germline ends. Per germline, CDR1 DFQATT and CDR2 SNEGSKA (reference sequence). CDR3 length: 15 amino acids. The chain's CDR3 is CSARDRGRGAYGYTF. CDR3 DNA: TGCAGTGCTAGAGATCGGGGGCGGGGGGCTTATGGCTACACCTTC.

A few counts support this clonotype. The chain carries TRBV28 and TRBJ2-3; the D is unclear. CDR1 and CDR2 (germline): MDHEN, SYDVKM. Trimming pared 5 bases from V and 4 bases from J, leaving 10 bases between. The CDR3 contains 13 residues. The CDR3 loop reads CASSLRYPDTQYF. DNA for the CDR3: TGTGCCAGCAGTCTCCGTTATCCAGATACGCAGTATTTT.

This clonotype was seen many times. V usage is TRBV5-1 and J usage is TRBJ2-3, with 7 bases fitting TRBD2. Germline V gene sequence: CDR1 SGHRS, CDR2 YFSETQ. The CDR3 extends over 14 amino acids. The J segment lost 4 bases and the V segment lost 4 bases, leaving 6 bases of the junction unmatched. CDR3: CASSTTSVADTQYF. CDR3 DNA: TGCGCCAGCAGCACAACTAGCGTCGCAGATACGCAGTATTTT. The full variable domain, in which reference TRBV5-1 and TRBJ2-3 provide the parts outside the CDR3, is KAGVTQTPRYLIKTRGQQVTLSCSPISGHRSVSWYQQTPGQGLQFLFEYFSETQRNKGNFPGRFSGRQFSNSRSEMNVSTLELGDSALYLCASSTTSVADTQYFGPGTRLTVL.

This clonotype was found many times. The chain couples TRBV5-1 to TRBJ1-1; D remains ambiguous. Trimming stripped 4 bases from V and 1 base from J, with 14 bases between. The CDR3 is 15 residues long. Looked up from germline, CDR1 is SGHRS and CDR2 is YFSETQ. CDR3 bases: TGCGCCAGCAGCGCCGTGCCCCAGGAGAACACTGAAGCTTTCTTT. Translation gives CASSAVPQENTEAFF. Combining the CDR3 with reference TRBV5-1 and TRBJ1-1 gives the whole variable domain KAGVTQTPRYLIKTRGQQVTLSCSPISGHRSVSWYQQTPGQGLQFLFEYFSETQRNKGNFPGRFSGRQFSNSRSEMNVSTLELGDSALYLCASSAVPQENTEAFFGQGTRLTVV.

The CDR3 nucleotides read TGTGCCAGCTCTGAGACAGGGGCCGGCAATCAGCCCCAGCATTTT. Amino acids: CASSETGAGNQPQHF. V gene TRBV11-2 combines with J gene TRBJ1-5; 8 bases map to TRBD1. Germline CDR1 is SGHAT and CDR2 is FQNNGV. The length of the CDR3 is 15 residues. Trimming at V came to 8 bases and at J to 2 bases, leaving 8 bases not matched to a gene.

The chain combines TRBV27 with TRBJ2-7; TRBD1 matches 8 bases. In germline, CDR1 is MNHEY, CDR2 SMNVEV (reference sequence). The CDR3 has 14 amino acids. V lost 5 bases, J lost 3 bases, and 6 bases stayed unmatched. CDR3 residues: CASSPRQGNYEQYF. The CDR3, as DNA: TGTGCCAGCAGTCCGAGACAGGGGAACTACGAGCAGTACTTC.

This clonotype was detected many times. The chain has TRBV5-1 and TRBJ2-7; maybe TRBD2 (6 bases). Trimming took off 5 bases at V and 5 bases at J, with 26 bases between the two ends. This CDR3 has 17 residues. Germline V lookup: CDR1 SGHRS, CDR2 YFSETQ. The CDR3 nucleotides read TGCGCCAGCAGTAGTACGGGCTGGGGGGAAGGCTACCACGAGCAGTACTTC. This sequence encodes CASSSTGWGEGYHEQYF.

For this clonotype: The junction departs from the called germline gene at one end, perhaps through a read error. CDR3 residues: CRATGGDNEQFF. CDR3 coding DNA: TGCAGGGCTACGGGCGGGGACAATGAGCAGTTCTTC. The chain has TRBV20-1 and TRBJ2-1, with D tentatively TRBD2 (6 bases). The CDR3 has 12 residues. CDR1 is DFQATT and CDR2 is SNEGSKA in the germline V gene (reference sequence).